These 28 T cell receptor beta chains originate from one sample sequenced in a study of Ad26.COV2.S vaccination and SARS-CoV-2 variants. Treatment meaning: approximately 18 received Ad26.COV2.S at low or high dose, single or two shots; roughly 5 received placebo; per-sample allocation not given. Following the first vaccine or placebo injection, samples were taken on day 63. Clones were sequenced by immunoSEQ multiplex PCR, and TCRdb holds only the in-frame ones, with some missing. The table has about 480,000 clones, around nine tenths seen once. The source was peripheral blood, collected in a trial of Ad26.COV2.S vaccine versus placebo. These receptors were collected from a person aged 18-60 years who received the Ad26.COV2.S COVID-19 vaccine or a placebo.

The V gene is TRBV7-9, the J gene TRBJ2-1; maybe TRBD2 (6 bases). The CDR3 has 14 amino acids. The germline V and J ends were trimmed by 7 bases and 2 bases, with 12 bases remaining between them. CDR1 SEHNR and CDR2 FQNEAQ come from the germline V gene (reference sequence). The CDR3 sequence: CASNPLAPYNEQFF. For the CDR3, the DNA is TGTGCCAGCAACCCACTAGCCCCCTACAATGAGCAGTTCTTC.

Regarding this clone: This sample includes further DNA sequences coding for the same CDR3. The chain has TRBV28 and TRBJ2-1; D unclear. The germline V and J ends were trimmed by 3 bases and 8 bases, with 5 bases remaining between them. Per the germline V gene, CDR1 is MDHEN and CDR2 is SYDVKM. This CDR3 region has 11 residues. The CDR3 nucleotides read TGTGCCAGCAGTTTGGGGTATGAGCAGTTCTTC. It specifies CASSLGYEQFF.

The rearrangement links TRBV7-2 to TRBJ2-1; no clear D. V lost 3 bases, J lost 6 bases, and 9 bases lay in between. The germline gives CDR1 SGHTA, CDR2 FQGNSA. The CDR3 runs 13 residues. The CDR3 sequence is CASSLQLVNEQFF. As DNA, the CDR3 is TGTGCCAGCAGCTTGCAATTGGTCAATGAGCAGTTCTTC.

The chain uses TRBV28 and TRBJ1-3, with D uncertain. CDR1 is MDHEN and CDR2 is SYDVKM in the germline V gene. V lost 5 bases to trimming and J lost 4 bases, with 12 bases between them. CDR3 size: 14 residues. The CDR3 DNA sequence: TGTGCCAGCAGTCCCGACATCTCGGGAAACACCATATATTTT. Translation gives CASSPDISGNTIYF.

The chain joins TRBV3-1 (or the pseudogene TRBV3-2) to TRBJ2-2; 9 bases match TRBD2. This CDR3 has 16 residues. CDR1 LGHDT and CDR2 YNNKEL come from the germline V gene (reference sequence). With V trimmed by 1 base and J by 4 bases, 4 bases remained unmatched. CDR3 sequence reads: CASSQGLAGTTGELFF. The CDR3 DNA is TGTGCCAGCAGCCAAGGGCTAGCGGGGACCACCGGGGAGCTGTTTTTT.

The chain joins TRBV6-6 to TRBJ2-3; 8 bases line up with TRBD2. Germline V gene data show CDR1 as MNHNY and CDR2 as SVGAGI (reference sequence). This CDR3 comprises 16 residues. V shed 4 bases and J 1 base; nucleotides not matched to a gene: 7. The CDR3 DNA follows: TGTGCCAGCAGTTTTTCAGCGGGAGTTCGCACAGATACGCAGTATTTT. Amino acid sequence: CASSFSAGVRTDTQYF.

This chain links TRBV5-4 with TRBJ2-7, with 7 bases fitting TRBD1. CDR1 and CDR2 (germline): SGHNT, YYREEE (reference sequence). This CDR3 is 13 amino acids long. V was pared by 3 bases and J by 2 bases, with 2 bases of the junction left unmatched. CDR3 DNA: TGTGCCAGCAGCTCTGACAGGGCCTACGAGCAGTACTTC. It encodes CASSSDRAYEQYF. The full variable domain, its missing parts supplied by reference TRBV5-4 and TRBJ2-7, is ETGVTQSPTHLIKTRGQQVTLRCSSQSGHNTVSWYQQALGQGPQFIFQYYREEENGRGNFPPRFSGLQFPNYSSELNVNALELDDSALYLCASSSDRAYEQYFGPGTRLTVT.

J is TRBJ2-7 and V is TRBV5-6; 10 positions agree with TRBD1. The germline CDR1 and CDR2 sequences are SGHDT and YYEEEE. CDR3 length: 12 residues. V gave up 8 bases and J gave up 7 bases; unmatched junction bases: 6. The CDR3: CASRQGAREQYF. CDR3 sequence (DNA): TGTGCCAGTCGACAGGGGGCAAGGGAGCAGTACTTC.

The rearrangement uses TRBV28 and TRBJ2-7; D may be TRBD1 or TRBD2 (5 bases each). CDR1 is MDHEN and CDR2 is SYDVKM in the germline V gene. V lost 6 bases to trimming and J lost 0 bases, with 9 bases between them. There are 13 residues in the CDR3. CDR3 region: CASRGTDSYEQYF. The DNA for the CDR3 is TGTGCCAGCAGGGGGACCGACTCCTACGAGCAGTACTTC.

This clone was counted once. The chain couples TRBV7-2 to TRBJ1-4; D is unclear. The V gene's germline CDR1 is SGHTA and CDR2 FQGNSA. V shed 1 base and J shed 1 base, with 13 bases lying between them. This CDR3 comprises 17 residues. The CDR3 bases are TGTGCCAGCAGCTTAGAACGCTTTCAGCTAACTAATGAAAAACTGTTTTTT. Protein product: CASSLERFQLTNEKLFF.

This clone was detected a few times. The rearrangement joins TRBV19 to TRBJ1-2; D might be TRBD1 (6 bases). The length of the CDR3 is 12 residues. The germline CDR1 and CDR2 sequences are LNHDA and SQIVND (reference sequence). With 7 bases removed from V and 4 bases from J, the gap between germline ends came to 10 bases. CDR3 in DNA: TGTGCCAGTAAAGGGACACCCTATGGCTACACCTTC. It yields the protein CASKGTPYGYTF.

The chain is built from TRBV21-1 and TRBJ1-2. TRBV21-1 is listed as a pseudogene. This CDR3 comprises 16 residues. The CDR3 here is CASSKAWSNGDYGYTF. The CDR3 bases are TGTGCCAGCAGCAAAGCATGGAGTAACGGTGACTATGGCTACACCTTC.

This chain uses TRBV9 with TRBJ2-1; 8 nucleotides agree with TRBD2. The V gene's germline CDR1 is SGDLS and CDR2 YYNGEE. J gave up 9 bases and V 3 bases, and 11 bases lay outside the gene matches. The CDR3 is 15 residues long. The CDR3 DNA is TGTGCCAGCAGCGCATCCGGGACTAGGAGCGGTGAGCAGTTCTTC. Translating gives CASSASGTRSGEQFF.

Written as DNA, the CDR3 is TGCGCCAGCAGAAGGAGCGCCCGCTCCTACAATGAGCAGTTCTTC. This sequence encodes CASRRSARSYNEQFF. V gene TRBV5-1 combines with J gene TRBJ2-1; D is unclear. V dropped 5 bases and J dropped 0 bases, with 12 bases sitting between them. The germline V gene encodes CDR1 SGHRS and CDR2 YFSETQ. CDR3 length: 15 residues.

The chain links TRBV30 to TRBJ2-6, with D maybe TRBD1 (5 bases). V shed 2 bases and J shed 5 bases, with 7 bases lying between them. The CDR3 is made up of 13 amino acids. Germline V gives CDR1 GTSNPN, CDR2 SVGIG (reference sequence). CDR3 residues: CAWSRGRANVLTF. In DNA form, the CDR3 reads TGTGCCTGGAGTAGGGGTAGGGCCAACGTCCTGACTTTC. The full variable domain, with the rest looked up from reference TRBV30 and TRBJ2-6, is SQTIHQWPATLVQPVGSPLSLECTVEGTSNPNLYWYRQAAGRGLQLLFYSVGIGQISSEVPQNLSASRPQDRQFILSSKKLLLSDSGFYLCAWSRGRANVLTFGAGSRLTVL.

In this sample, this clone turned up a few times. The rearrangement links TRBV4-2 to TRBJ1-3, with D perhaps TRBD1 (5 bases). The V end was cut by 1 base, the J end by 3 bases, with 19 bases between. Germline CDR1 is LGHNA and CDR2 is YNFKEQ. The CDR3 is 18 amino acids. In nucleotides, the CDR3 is TGTGCCAGCAGCCAAGGTCGCCAGGGCATGTCGATTGGAAACACCATATATTTT. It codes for CASSQGRQGMSIGNTIYF.

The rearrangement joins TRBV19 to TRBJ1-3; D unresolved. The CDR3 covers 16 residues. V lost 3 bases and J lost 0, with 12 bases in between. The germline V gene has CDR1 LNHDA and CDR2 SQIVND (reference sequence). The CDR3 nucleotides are TGTGCCAGTAGTATCCTACAAAGCATCTCTGGAAACACCATATATTTT. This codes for CASSILQSISGNTIYF.

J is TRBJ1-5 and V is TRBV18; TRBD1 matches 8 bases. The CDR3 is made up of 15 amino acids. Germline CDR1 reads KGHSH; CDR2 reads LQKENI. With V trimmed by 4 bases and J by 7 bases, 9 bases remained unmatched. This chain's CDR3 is CASSLGTGMGQPQHF. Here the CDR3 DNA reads TGTGCCAGCTCACTCGGGACAGGTATGGGGCAGCCCCAGCATTTT.

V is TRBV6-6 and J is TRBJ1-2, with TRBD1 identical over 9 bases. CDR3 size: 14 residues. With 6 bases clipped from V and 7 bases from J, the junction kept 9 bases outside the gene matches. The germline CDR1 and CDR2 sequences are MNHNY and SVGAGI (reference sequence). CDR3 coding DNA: TGTGCCAGCAGCTCCGGGACAGGGATCGGTGGCTACACCTTC. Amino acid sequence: CASSSGTGIGGYTF.

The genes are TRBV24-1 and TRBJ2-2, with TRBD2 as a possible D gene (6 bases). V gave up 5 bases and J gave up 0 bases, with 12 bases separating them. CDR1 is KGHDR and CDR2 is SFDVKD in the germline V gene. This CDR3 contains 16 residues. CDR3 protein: CATSVSGAANTGELFF. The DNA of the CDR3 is TGTGCCACCAGTGTTAGCGGAGCGGCGAACACCGGGGAGCTGTTTTTT.

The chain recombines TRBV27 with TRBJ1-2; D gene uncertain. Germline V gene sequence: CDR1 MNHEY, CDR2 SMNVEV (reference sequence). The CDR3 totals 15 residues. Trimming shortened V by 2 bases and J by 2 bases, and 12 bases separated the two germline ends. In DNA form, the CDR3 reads TGTGCCAGCAGTTTAAGGCCAAGCCCCAACTATGGCTACACCTTC. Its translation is CASSLRPSPNYGYTF.

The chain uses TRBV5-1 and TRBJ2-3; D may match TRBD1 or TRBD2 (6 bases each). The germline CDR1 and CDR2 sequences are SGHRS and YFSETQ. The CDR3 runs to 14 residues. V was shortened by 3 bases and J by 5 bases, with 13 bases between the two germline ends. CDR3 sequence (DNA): TGCGCCAGCAGCTCACAGGGACTGGGAGATACGCAGTATTTT. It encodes CASSSQGLGDTQYF.

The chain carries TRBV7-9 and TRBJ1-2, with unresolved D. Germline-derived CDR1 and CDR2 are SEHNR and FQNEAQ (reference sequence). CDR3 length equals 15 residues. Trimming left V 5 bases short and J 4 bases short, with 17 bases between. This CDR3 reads CASSTEAVGGYGYTF. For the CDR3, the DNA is TGTGCCAGCAGCACGGAAGCGGTAGGCGGCTATGGCTACACCTTC.

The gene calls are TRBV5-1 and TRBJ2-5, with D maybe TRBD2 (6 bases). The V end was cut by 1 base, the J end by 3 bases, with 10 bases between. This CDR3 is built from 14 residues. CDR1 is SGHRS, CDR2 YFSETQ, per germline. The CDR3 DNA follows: TGCGCCAGCAGCTTGCCGGGGGAAGAAGAGACCCAGTACTTC. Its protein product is CASSLPGEEETQYF. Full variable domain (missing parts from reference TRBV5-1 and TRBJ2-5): KAGVTQTPRYLIKTRGQQVTLSCSPISGHRSVSWYQQTPGQGLQFLFEYFSETQRNKGNFPGRFSGRQFSNSRSEMNVSTLELGDSALYLCASSLPGEEETQYFGPGTRLLVL.

CDR3 sequence reads: CASSQADLGRSLLAKNIQYF. As DNA, the CDR3 is TGCGCCAGCAGCCAAGCTGACCTGGGACGGTCCCTCCTAGCCAAAAACATTCAGTACTTC. The chain employs TRBV4-1 and TRBJ2-4; D might be TRBD1 or TRBD2, each matching 5 bases. The CDR3 has 20 residues. Looked up from germline, CDR1 is MGHRA and CDR2 is YSYEKL. V lost 1 base to trimming and J lost 0 bases, with 22 bases between them.

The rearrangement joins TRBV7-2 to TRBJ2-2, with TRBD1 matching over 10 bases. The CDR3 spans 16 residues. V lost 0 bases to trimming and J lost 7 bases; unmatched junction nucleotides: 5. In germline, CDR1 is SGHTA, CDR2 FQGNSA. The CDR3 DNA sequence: TGTGCCAGCAGCTTAGCCCGGACAGGGGGAGGCGGGGAGCTGTTTTTT. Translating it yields CASSLARTGGGGELFF. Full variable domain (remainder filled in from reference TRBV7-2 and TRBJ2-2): GAGVSQSPSNKVTEKGKDVELRCDPISGHTALYWYRQSLGQGLEFLIYFQGNSAPDKSGLPSDRFSAERTGGSVSTLTIQRTQQEDSAVYLCASSLARTGGGGELFFGEGSRLTVL.

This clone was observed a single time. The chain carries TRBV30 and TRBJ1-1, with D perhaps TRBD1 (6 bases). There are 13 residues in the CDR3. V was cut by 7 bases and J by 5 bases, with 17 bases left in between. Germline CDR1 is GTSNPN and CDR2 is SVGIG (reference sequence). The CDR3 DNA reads TGTGCCTTCCGACCGGGACAAGATACTGAAGCTTTCTTT. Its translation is CAFRPGQDTEAFF.

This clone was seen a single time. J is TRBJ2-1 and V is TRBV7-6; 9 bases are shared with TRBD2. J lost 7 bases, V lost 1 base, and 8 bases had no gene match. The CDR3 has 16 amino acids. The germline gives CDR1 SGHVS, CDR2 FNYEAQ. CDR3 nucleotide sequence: TGTGCCAGCAGCTTAGGTGGTAGCGGGAGTAAGAATGAGCAGTTCTTC. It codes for CASSLGGSGSKNEQFF. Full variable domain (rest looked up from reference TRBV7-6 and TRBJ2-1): GAGVSQSPRYKVTKRGQDVALRCDPISGHVSLYWYRQALGQGPEFLTYFNYEAQQDKSGLPNDRFSAERPEGSISTLTIQRTEQRDSAMYRCASSLGGSGSKNEQFFGPGTRLTVL.